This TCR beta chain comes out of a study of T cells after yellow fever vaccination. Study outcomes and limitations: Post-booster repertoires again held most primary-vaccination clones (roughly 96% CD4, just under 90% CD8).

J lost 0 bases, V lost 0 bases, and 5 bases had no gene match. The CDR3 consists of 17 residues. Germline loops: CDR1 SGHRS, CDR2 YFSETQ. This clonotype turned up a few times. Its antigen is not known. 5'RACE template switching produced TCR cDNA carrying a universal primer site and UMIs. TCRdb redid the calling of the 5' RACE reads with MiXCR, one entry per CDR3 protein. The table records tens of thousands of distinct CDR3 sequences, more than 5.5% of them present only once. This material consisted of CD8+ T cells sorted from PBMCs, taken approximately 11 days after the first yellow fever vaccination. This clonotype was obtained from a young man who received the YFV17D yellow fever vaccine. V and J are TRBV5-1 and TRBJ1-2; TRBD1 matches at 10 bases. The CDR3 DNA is TGCGCCAGCAGCTTGGCCCGGACAGGGGGACCTAACTATGGCTACACCTTC. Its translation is CASSLARTGGPNYGYTF. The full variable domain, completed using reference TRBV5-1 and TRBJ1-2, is KAGVTQTPRYLIKTRGQQVTLSCSPISGHRSVSWYQQTPGQGLQFLFEYFSETQRNKGNFPGRFSGRQFSNSRSEMNVSTLELGDSALYLCASSLARTGGPNYGYTFGSGTRLTVV.